Listed here are 29 T cell receptor beta chains from one sample, sequenced in a study of blood T cell repertoires in COVID-19. Libraries were prepared by immunoSEQ multiplex PCR; TCRdb keeps only in-frame clonotypes and omits some of them. The table lists 300,000 to 400,000 clones, around 91% of them singletons, with roughly 3.5% in the top ten. The sequenced sample consisted of peripheral blood. The receptors were gathered from a woman between 18 and 30 years old who had recovered from COVID-19.

The chain has TRBV9 and TRBJ1-4; 10 bases align to TRBD1. CDR3 length: 14 amino acids. The V gene end was trimmed by 4 bases and the J gene end by 4 bases; junction bases not matched to a gene: 1. Germline-derived CDR1 and CDR2 are SGDLS and YYNGEE. The CDR3 DNA reads as TGTGCCAGCAGCCGGGACAGGGGTAATGAAAAACTGTTTTTT. Residues: CASSRDRGNEKLFF.

The chain recombines TRBV5-1 with TRBJ2-7, with a tentative D call TRBD1 (6 bases). CDR3 size: 15 residues. Trimming took off 4 bases at V and 1 base at J, with 15 bases between the two ends. Germline V gene data show CDR1 as SGHRS and CDR2 as YFSETQ. The CDR3 DNA reads as TGCGCCAGCAGCATGGGACACCAGAAATCCTACGAGCAGTACGTC. Protein: CASSMGHQKSYEQYV.

In the case of this clone: Other DNA sequences in the same sample also yield this CDR3. J is TRBJ2-3 and V is TRBV6-2 or TRBV6-3; no firm D call. V lost 1 base and J 6 bases, leaving 5 bases between the germline ends. Germline V gene sequence: CDR1 MNHEY, CDR2 SVGEGT. This CDR3 has 12 residues. CDR3 residues: CASSYLSDTQYF. For the CDR3, the DNA is TGTGCCAGCAGTTACTTAAGCGATACGCAGTATTTT.

The chain has TRBV6-5 and TRBJ2-2, with D unresolved. This CDR3 is 14 amino acids long. Germline CDR1 is MNHEY and CDR2 is SVGAGI. Trimming pared 2 bases from V and 6 bases from J, leaving 10 bases between. In nucleotides, the CDR3 is TGTGCCAGCAGTTACCTCGGAGCCTCCGGGGAGCTGTTTTTT. Translating gives CASSYLGASGELFF.

The J gene is TRBJ2-7, the V gene TRBV11-2; D might be TRBD2 (6 bases). V gave up 2 bases and J gave up 3 bases, with 8 bases separating them. The CDR3 covers 13 residues. In germline, CDR1 is SGHAT, CDR2 FQNNGV. The DNA of the CDR3 is TGTGCCAGCAGCTTAATGACTAGCTACGAGCAGTACGTC. Amino acids: CASSLMTSYEQYV.

This clone was found once. The chain joins TRBV29-1 to TRBJ2-5; D gene ambiguous. The V end was cut by 4 bases, the J end by 4 bases, with 13 bases between. Per germline, CDR1 SQVTM and CDR2 ANQGSEA. The CDR3 consists of 13 residues. Written as DNA, the CDR3 is TGCAGCGTTGCGCTTGTAGCTTTAGAGACCCAGTACTTC. Translation gives CSVALVALETQYF.

The rearrangement uses TRBV27 and TRBJ2-1; D is unresolved. There are 17 residues in the CDR3. CDR1 is MNHEY, CDR2 SMNVEV, per germline (reference sequence). Trimming shortened V by 5 bases and J by 0 bases, and 17 bases separated the two germline ends. The CDR3 spells CASSPIRRRSSYNEQFF. CDR3 DNA sequence: TGTGCCAGCAGTCCCATACGGAGACGGAGCTCCTACAATGAGCAGTTCTTC.

J is TRBJ1-1 and V is TRBV6-2 or TRBV6-3; the match to TRBD1 covers 10 bases. Per germline, CDR1 MNHEY and CDR2 SVGEGT. The CDR3 length is 15 residues. The V gene end was trimmed by 2 bases and the J gene end by 6 bases; junction bases not matched to a gene: 6. This chain's CDR3 is CASSYGGQGSAEAFF. Written as DNA, the CDR3 is TGTGCCAGCAGTTACGGGGGACAGGGGTCAGCTGAAGCTTTCTTT.

This chain joins TRBV21-1 and TRBJ1-1; TRBD1 is the table's D call, not checked against the DNA. TRBV21-1 is labeled a pseudogene. The CDR3 covers 18 residues. The CDR3 loop is CASSKETGTGGADTEAFF. The CDR3 bases are TGTGCCAGCAGCAAAGAGACCGGGACAGGGGGCGCGGACACTGAAGCTTTCTTT.

The rearrangement links TRBV20-1 to TRBJ1-1; 11 positions agree with TRBD1. Per the germline V gene, CDR1 is DFQATT and CDR2 is SNEGSKA (reference sequence). The ends lost 6 bases at V and 4 bases at J; junction bases unmatched: 7. The CDR3 contains 14 residues. The CDR3, as DNA: TGCAGTGCAAGTCGCGGGACAGGGGGCACTGAAGCTTTCTTT. Amino acids: CSASRGTGGTEAFF.

The chain links TRBV2 to TRBJ1-5; TRBD1 matches 8 bases. The ends lost 6 bases at V and 4 bases at J; junction bases unmatched: 2. CDR1 is SNHLY and CDR2 is FYNNEI in the germline V gene. The CDR3 has 13 residues. The CDR3 DNA reads TGTGCCAGCAGGGGACAGGAGAATCAGCCCCAGCATTTT. Its translation: CASRGQENQPQHF.

The sample holds one count of this clone. The V gene is TRBV4-3, the J gene TRBJ2-1; 7 bases match TRBD1. CDR1 is LGHNA and CDR2 is YSLEER in the germline V gene. V shed 3 bases, J shed 4 bases, and the junction held 9 bases outside the gene matches. The CDR3 runs to 16 residues. The CDR3 region is CASSQNREQGYNEQFF. CDR3 in DNA: TGCGCCAGCAGCCAGAACAGAGAACAGGGGTACAATGAGCAGTTCTTC.

This sequence joins TRBV7-9 and TRBJ1-1; 9 nucleotides agree with TRBD1. J was trimmed by 0 bases and V by 5 bases; bases with no gene match: 7. This CDR3 has 16 amino acids. Germline CDR1 reads SEHNR; CDR2 reads FQNEAQ (reference sequence). The CDR3 DNA is TGTGCCAGCAGCATCACGACAGGGGGTATGAACACTGAAGCTTTCTTT. Protein product: CASSITTGGMNTEAFF.

This clone was counted a single time. This rearrangement joins TRBV4-1 to TRBJ2-1; the match to TRBD2 covers 10 bases. The CDR3 spans 16 residues. Per the germline V gene, CDR1 is MGHRA and CDR2 is YSYEKL. J lost 8 bases, V lost 4 bases, and 11 bases had no gene match. CDR3 coding DNA: TGCGCCAGCAGCCTGCGTGCTAGCGGGAGTATCGATGAGCAGTTCTTC. It codes for CASSLRASGSIDEQFF.

The CDR3 is CATQLGPDTQYF. CDR3 nucleotides: TGTGCCACGCAACTGGGCCCAGATACGCAGTATTTT. The rearrangement uses TRBV10-3 and TRBJ2-3, with D hard to call. Trimming took off 10 bases at V and 4 bases at J, with 12 bases between the two ends. CDR3 size: 12 residues. The germline CDR1 and CDR2 sequences are ENHRY and SYGVKD.

This chain connects TRBV4-3 to TRBJ2-1; TRBD2 agrees at 11 bases. Germline V lookup: CDR1 LGHNA, CDR2 YSLEER. Unmatched junction bases numbered 3, after V lost 3 bases and J lost 5 bases. The CDR3 totals 15 residues. In DNA form, the CDR3 reads TGCGCCAGCAGCCAGGGACTAGCGGAGGACAATGAGCAGTTCTTC. This sequence encodes CASSQGLAEDNEQFF.

The CDR3 nucleotides are TGTGCCAGCAGCCTGGGACTAGCGGGAGGGTACAATGAGCAGTTCTTC. This sequence encodes CASSLGLAGGYNEQFF. The chain carries TRBV6-2 or TRBV6-3 and TRBJ2-1; TRBD2 matches 16 bases. The CDR3 length is 16 residues. Trimming removed 6 bases from V and 4 bases from J; junction bases left unmatched: 3. CDR1 and CDR2 from the germline V gene are MNHEY and SVGEGT.

The genes are TRBV9 and TRBJ2-5, with 10 bases that match TRBD2. This CDR3 contains 16 residues. CDR1 and CDR2 from the germline V gene are SGDLS and YYNGEE. The V segment lost 0 bases and the J segment 2 bases; nucleotides outside the gene matches: 4. The CDR3 sequence: CASSVVAGGRQETQYF. CDR3 in DNA: TGTGCCAGCAGCGTAGTAGCGGGAGGCAGACAAGAGACCCAGTACTTC.

V usage is TRBV10-1 and J usage is TRBJ2-3, with D maybe TRBD2 (5 bases). The V end lost 0 bases, the J end lost 7 bases, and 11 bases lay between the germline ends. Per the germline V gene, CDR1 is WNHNN and CDR2 is SYGVQD (reference sequence). The CDR3 is made up of 14 amino acids. The chain's CDR3 is CASSESGRTHTQYF. Written as DNA, the CDR3 is TGCGCCAGCAGTGAGTCCGGGCGGACTCATACGCAGTATTTT.

The rearrangement joins TRBV5-1 to TRBJ1-2; D perhaps matches TRBD1 (6 bases). Germline loops: CDR1 SGHRS, CDR2 YFSETQ. V shed 0 bases and J shed 10 bases, with 19 bases lying between them. The CDR3 has 15 residues. DNA of the CDR3: TGCGCCAGCAGCTTGGTGGGGGCCCTGTCCGACTTCTACACCTTC. Translation gives CASSLVGALSDFYTF.

The gene calls are TRBV10-3 and TRBJ2-6; 9 bases line up with TRBD1. The CDR3 contains 18 residues. Germline CDR1 reads ENHRY; CDR2 reads SYGVKD. Germline trimming cut 4 bases from V and 0 bases from J; bases unmatched to any gene: 7. The CDR3 sequence: CAISGPSGQGSGANVLTF. CDR3 nucleotide sequence: TGTGCCATCAGTGGCCCGTCGGGACAGGGCTCTGGGGCCAACGTCCTGACTTTC.

Only one count was recorded for this clone. This chain uses TRBV11-3 with TRBJ2-1; 12 positions match TRBD2. The ends lost 2 bases at V and 9 bases at J; junction bases unmatched: 8. Germline V gene data show CDR1 as SGHNT and CDR2 as YENEEA. CDR3 length equals 16 residues. CDR3 nucleotide sequence: TGTGCCAGCAGCTTAATCCTAGCGGGAGGGCCTGTTGAGCAGTTCTTC. Protein sequence: CASSLILAGGPVEQFF.

This rearrangement joins TRBV7-6 to TRBJ1-1; D is undetermined. Germline CDR1 SGHVS, CDR2 FNYEAQ. The ends were cut back, 5 bases at V and 2 bases at J, with 9 bases in the middle. The CDR3 covers 13 residues. CDR3 loop: CASSPRVNTEAFF. The CDR3 DNA reads TGTGCCAGCAGCCCCCGGGTTAACACTGAAGCTTTCTTT. Using reference TRBV7-6 and TRBJ1-1 for the parts outside the CDR3, the full variable domain is GAGVSQSPRYKVTKRGQDVALRCDPISGHVSLYWYRQALGQGPEFLTYFNYEAQQDKSGLPNDRFSAERPEGSISTLTIQRTEQRDSAMYRCASSPRVNTEAFFGQGTRLTVV.

The count of this clone is one. The rearrangement links TRBV11-2 to TRBJ1-5; D call uncertain. This CDR3 has 15 amino acids. V lost 5 bases and J lost 3, with 14 bases in between. Looked up from germline, CDR1 is SGHAT and CDR2 is FQNNGV. The CDR3 sequence: CASSRSSGINQPQHF. DNA for the CDR3: TGTGCCAGCAGCCGTTCGTCGGGGATCAATCAGCCCCAGCATTTT.

This chain connects TRBV10-1 to TRBJ2-5; 8 nucleotides agree with TRBD2. Trimming removed 0 bases from V and 4 bases from J; junction bases left unmatched: 10. Germline lookup yields CDR1 WNHNN and CDR2 SYGVQD (reference sequence). This CDR3 region has 17 residues. The CDR3 loop reads CASSESRPSGPGETQYF. The CDR3 DNA reads as TGCGCCAGCAGTGAGTCGAGGCCTAGCGGGCCCGGAGAGACCCAGTACTTC.

The chain joins TRBV5-1 to TRBJ1-1; D is unclear. Germline loops: CDR1 SGHRS, CDR2 YFSETQ. V shed 2 bases and J shed 3 bases, with 14 bases lying between them. The CDR3 runs to 15 residues. The CDR3 DNA follows: TGCGCCAGCAGCTTAGTTCCGGGATCGGACACTGAAGCTTTCTTT. Translation gives CASSLVPGSDTEAFF.

The chain combines TRBV2 with TRBJ1-2, with 7 bases aligning to TRBD1. The CDR3 extends over 14 amino acids. The junction had 8 bases not matched to a gene; V was cut back by 6 bases and J by 4 bases. The germline gives CDR1 SNHLY, CDR2 FYNNEI. In DNA, the CDR3 is TGTGCCAGCAGCGCCAGGACAGGAATCTATGGCTACACCTTC. Protein product: CASSARTGIYGYTF.

This chain joins TRBV4-1 and TRBJ1-5, with TRBD1 matching 11 bases. Germline lookup yields CDR1 MGHRA and CDR2 YSYEKL. V was clipped by 0 bases and J by 0 bases; unmatched bases: 4. The CDR3 is 18 residues long. CDR3 nucleotides: TGCGCCAGCAGCCAAGATCTCGGGACAGGGGGTAGCAATCAGCCCCAGCATTTT. Translating it yields CASSQDLGTGGSNQPQHF.

The V and J genes are TRBV7-9 and TRBJ2-2; D is unclear. Trimming stripped 0 bases from V and 2 bases from J, with 10 bases between. The germline V gene has CDR1 SEHNR and CDR2 FQNEAQ (reference sequence). CDR3 size: 16 residues. DNA for the CDR3: TGTGCCAGCAGCTTAGCGTTACAGAAAAACACCGGGGAGCTGTTTTTT. It specifies CASSLALQKNTGELFF.